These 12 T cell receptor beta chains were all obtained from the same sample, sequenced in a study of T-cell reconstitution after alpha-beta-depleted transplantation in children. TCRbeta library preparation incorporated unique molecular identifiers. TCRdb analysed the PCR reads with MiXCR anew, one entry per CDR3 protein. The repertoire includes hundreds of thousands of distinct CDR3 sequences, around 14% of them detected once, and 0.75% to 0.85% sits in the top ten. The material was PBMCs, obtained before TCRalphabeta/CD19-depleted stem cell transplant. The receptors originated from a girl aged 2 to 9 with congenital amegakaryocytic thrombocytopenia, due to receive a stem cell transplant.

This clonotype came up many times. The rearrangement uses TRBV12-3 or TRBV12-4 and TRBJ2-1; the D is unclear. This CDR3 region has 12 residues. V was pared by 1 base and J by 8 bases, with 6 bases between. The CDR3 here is CASSLVIDEQFF. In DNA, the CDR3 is TGTGCCAGCAGTTTAGTTATCGATGAGCAGTTCTTC.

CDR3 bases: TGCAGCGCTGTACCGGCGGGAGTCGGAGAGACCCAGTACTTC. Amino acids: CSAVPAGVGETQYF. The chain carries TRBV29-1 and TRBJ2-5; the match to TRBD2 covers 7 bases. Looked up from germline, CDR1 is SQVTM and CDR2 is ANQGSEA. V lost 7 bases to trimming and J lost 4 bases; unmatched junction nucleotides: 12. The CDR3 consists of 14 residues.

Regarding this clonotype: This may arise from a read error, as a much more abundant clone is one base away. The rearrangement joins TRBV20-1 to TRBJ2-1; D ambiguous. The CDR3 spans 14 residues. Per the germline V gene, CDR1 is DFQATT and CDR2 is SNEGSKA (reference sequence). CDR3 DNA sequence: TGCAGTGCTAGTTCTCTGAACCCCTACAATGAGCAGCTCTTC. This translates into CSASSLNPYNEQLF.

The CDR3 nucleotides are TGTGCCAGCAGCTTAGGGACTAGCGGGAGGAGGAAAGAGACCCAGTACTTC. This translates into CASSLGTSGRRKETQYF. The rearrangement uses TRBV11-2 and TRBJ2-5; 14 bases match TRBD2. The CDR3 loop spans 17 amino acids. Trimming removed 1 base from V and 3 bases from J; junction bases left unmatched: 4. Germline V gene lookup returns CDR1 SGHAT and CDR2 FQNNGV.

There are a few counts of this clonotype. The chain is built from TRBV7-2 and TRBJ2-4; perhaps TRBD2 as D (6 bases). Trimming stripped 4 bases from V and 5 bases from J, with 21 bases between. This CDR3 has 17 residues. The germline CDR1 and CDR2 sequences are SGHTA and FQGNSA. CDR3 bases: TGTGCCAGCAGCTGGCCCCGGGAGTCCGTCCCCGAAAACATTCAGTACTTC. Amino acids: CASSWPRESVPENIQYF.

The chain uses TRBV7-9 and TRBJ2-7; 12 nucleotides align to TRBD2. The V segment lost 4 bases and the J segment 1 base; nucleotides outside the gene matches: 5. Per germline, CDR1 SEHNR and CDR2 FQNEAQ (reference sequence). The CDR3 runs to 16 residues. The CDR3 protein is CASSSSGTSGSYEQYF. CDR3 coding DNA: TGTGCCAGCAGCTCCTCCGGGACTAGCGGGTCCTACGAGCAGTACTTC.

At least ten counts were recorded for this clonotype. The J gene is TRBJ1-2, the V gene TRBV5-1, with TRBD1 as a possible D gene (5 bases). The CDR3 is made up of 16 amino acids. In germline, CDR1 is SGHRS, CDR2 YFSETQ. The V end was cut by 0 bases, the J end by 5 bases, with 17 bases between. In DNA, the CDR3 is TGCGCCAGCAGCTTGGATACTCAGACAGTCCAATATGGCTACACCTTC. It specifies CASSLDTQTVQYGYTF.

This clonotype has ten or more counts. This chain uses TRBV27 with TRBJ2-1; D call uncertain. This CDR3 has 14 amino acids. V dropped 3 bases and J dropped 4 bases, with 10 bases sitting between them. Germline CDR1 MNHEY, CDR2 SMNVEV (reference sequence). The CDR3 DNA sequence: TGTGCCAGCAGTTTCTCAAGCGCGTACAATGAGCAGTTCTTC. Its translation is CASSFSSAYNEQFF.

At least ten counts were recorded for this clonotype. CDR3 sequence: CASSYSTGGEMLPGEQYF. DNA of the CDR3: TGTGCCAGCAGTTACTCCACAGGGGGAGAGATGTTGCCGGGGGAGCAGTACTTC. The rearrangement joins TRBV6-5 to TRBJ2-7; 8 positions agree with TRBD1. The V gene end was trimmed by 0 bases and the J gene end by 7 bases; junction bases not matched to a gene: 17. From germline, CDR1 is MNHEY and CDR2 SVGAGI. This CDR3 has 18 residues.

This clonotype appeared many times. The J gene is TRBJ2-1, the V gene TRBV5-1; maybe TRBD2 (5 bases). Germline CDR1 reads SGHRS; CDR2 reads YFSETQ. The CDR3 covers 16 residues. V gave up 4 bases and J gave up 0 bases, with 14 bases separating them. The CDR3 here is CASSGGLISSYNEQFF. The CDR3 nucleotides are TGCGCCAGCAGCGGAGGATTGATCAGCTCCTACAATGAGCAGTTCTTC.

DNA of the CDR3: TGTGCCAGCAGCTTAGTTCAGGGATCGGATGGCTACACCTTC. Translating gives CASSLVQGSDGYTF. The chain carries TRBV7-8 and TRBJ1-2; weak D call: TRBD1 (5 bases). Germline values: CDR1 SGHVS, CDR2 FQNEAQ. Trimming stripped 1 base from V and 6 bases from J, with 12 bases between. CDR3 length: 14 amino acids.

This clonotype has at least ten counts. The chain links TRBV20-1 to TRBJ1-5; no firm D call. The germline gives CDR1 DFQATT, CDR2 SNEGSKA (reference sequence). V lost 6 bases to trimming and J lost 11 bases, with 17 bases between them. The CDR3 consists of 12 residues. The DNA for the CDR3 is TGCAGTGCGTCGCCCGGGCATGGGGCCCAGCATTTT. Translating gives CSASPGHGAQHF.